A single sample is the source of the 21 T cell receptor beta chains below, sequenced in a study of patients and donors after allogeneic stem cell transplantation. TCRdb recomputed calls from the RT-PCR reads with MiXCR, one row per CDR3 protein. The sample shows more than 850,000 distinct CDR3 sequences, more than 15% of them seen only once. The sequenced material came from blood, either unsorted or a sorted T cell fraction (not recorded which). Every receptor here comes from a human donor who was either an allogeneic HSCT recipient or a stem cell or donor lymphocyte infusion donor (not recorded which). It is not recorded whose cells these are; they may come from a transplant donor.

V is TRBV6-5 and J is TRBJ2-5, with TRBD2 matching 12 bases. The V and J ends lost 0 bases and 2 bases, in that order; junction bases with no gene match: 4. The CDR3 has 17 amino acids. Germline CDR1 reads MNHEY; CDR2 reads SVGAGI. CDR3 in amino acids: CASSYSPGTSGQETQYF. CDR3 in DNA: TGTGCCAGCAGTTACTCCCCGGGGACTAGCGGGCAAGAGACCCAGTACTTC.

This clonotype occurred a few times. The chain combines TRBV7-8 with TRBJ2-1; 14 nucleotides agree with TRBD2. CDR1 is SGHVS, CDR2 FQNEAQ, per germline. This CDR3 spans 20 amino acids. Trimming at V came to 1 base and at J to 4 bases, leaving 12 bases not matched to a gene. The CDR3 nucleotides are TGTGCCAGCAGCTTAGGTAGGACTAGACTAGCGGGAGGGCATTACAATGAGCAGTTCTTC. Protein sequence: CASSLGRTRLAGGHYNEQFF.

The V call is TRBV9, the J call TRBJ2-7; D might be TRBD2 (6 bases). CDR3 length equals 16 residues. Germline V gives CDR1 SGDLS, CDR2 YYNGEE. V was clipped by 0 bases and J by 0 bases, with 13 bases between them. CDR3 amino acids: CASSVATGASSYEQYF. The CDR3, as DNA: TGTGCCAGCAGCGTAGCAACGGGAGCCAGCTCCTACGAGCAGTACTTC. The whole variable domain, filled in from reference TRBV9 and TRBJ2-7, reads DSGVTQTPKHLITATGQRVTLRCSPRSGDLSVYWYQQSLDQGLQFLIQYYNGEERAKGNILERFSAQQFPDLHSELNLSSLELGDSALYFCASSVATGASSYEQYFGPGTRLTVT.

This clonotype was detected only a few times. The chain carries TRBV29-1 and TRBJ2-4; D assignment may be TRBD1 or TRBD2 (5 bases each). The germline CDR1 and CDR2 sequences are SQVTM and ANQGSEA. Trimming shortened V by 6 bases and J by 1 base, and 10 bases separated the two germline ends. The CDR3 extends over 13 amino acids. The CDR3, as DNA: TGCAGCGTGAGGGACGGTGCCAAAAACATTCAGTACTTC. It translates to CSVRDGAKNIQYF.

The rearrangement joins TRBV7-3 to TRBJ2-1; D is perhaps TRBD2 (6 bases). From germline, CDR1 is SGHTA and CDR2 FQGTGA. Trimming removed 4 bases at V and 2 bases at J, with 12 bases between. The CDR3 runs to 15 residues. In nucleotides, the CDR3 is TGTGCCAGCAGCTATCCCGGGACTCCCTACAATGAGCAGTTCTTC. This gives the protein CASSYPGTPYNEQFF.

DNA for the CDR3: TGTGCCAGCAGGGACCGATTTGGACTAGCCCTAACCTACGAGCAGTACTTC. It translates to CASRDRFGLALTYEQYF. This rearrangement joins TRBV6-4 to TRBJ2-7, with 8 bases fitting TRBD2. CDR3 length: 17 residues. The germline gives CDR1 MRHNA, CDR2 SNTAGT. The J segment lost 2 bases and the V segment lost 6 bases, leaving 15 bases of the junction unmatched.

This clonotype was counted between two and nine times. This rearrangement joins TRBV29-1 to TRBJ2-5; D unclear. Trimming shortened V by 3 bases and J by 2 bases, and 10 bases separated the two germline ends. Germline CDR1 is SQVTM and CDR2 is ANQGSEA. There are 13 residues in the CDR3. CDR3 nucleotide sequence: TGCAGCGTTGATTACGGCAGACAAGAGACCCAGTACTTC. As protein: CSVDYGRQETQYF.

This chain joins TRBV20-1 and TRBJ1-3; no firm D call. The CDR3 runs 11 residues. Trimming took 0 bases from V and 11 from J, leaving 8 bases between them. Germline lookup yields CDR1 DFQATT and CDR2 SNEGSKA (reference sequence). CDR3 coding DNA: TGCAGTGCTAGAGAAGGGAGAGCCATATATTTT. This encodes CSAREGRAIYF.

The chain links TRBV21-1 to TRBJ2-7; no check of the table's D call, TRBD1, against the DNA was made. TRBV21-1 is shown as a pseudogene. The CDR3 spans 14 residues. The CDR3 here is CASSPRDRPHEQYF. The CDR3 DNA follows: TGTGCCAGCAGTCCCCGGGACAGGCCCCACGAGCAGTACTTC.

The chain employs TRBV6-5 and TRBJ1-6, with D possibly being TRBD1 (5 bases). The V and J ends lost 0 bases and 10 bases respectively, with 19 bases between them. There are 17 residues in the CDR3. Germline V gene lookup returns CDR1 MNHEY and CDR2 SVGAGI. CDR3 loop: CASSYSFGGHSYSPLHF. In nucleotides, the CDR3 is TGTGCCAGCAGTTACTCGTTTGGAGGACATAGTTACTCACCCCTCCACTTT.

This rearrangement joins TRBV6-1 to TRBJ2-5; maybe TRBD1 (6 bases). The germline V and J ends were trimmed by 2 bases and 2 bases, with 9 bases remaining between them. This CDR3 spans 14 amino acids. Germline CDR1 MNHNS, CDR2 SASEGT. CDR3 amino acids: CASSELRGQETQYF. CDR3 sequence (DNA): TGTGCCAGCAGTGAATTGAGGGGGCAAGAGACCCAGTACTTC.

This clonotype occurred a few times. The V and J genes are TRBV29-1 and TRBJ2-2; 8 bases are a match to TRBD2. Germline CDR1 SQVTM, CDR2 ANQGSEA. There are 14 residues in the CDR3. Trimming removed 3 bases from V and 4 bases from J; junction bases left unmatched: 4. CDR3 amino acids: CSVEWRGATGELFF. The CDR3 DNA reads as TGCAGCGTTGAGTGGCGGGGGGCCACCGGGGAGCTGTTTTTT.

This clonotype was counted between two and nine times. V usage is TRBV11-2 and J usage is TRBJ2-5; maybe TRBD2 (5 bases). V shed 2 bases and J shed 4 bases, with 17 bases lying between them. CDR3 length: 16 residues. Germline-derived CDR1 and CDR2 are SGHAT and FQNNGV. The CDR3 region is CASSLFHPREGETQYF. As DNA, the CDR3 is TGTGCCAGCAGCTTATTCCACCCGCGAGAGGGAGAGACCCAGTACTTC.

The rearrangement links TRBV7-9 to TRBJ2-5; D uncertain. CDR3 size: 12 residues. The V end lost 6 bases, the J end lost 7 bases, and 12 bases lay between the germline ends. Germline lookup yields CDR1 SEHNR and CDR2 FQNEAQ (reference sequence). The CDR3 protein is CASSFLWGTQYF. In DNA form, the CDR3 reads TGTGCCAGCAGTTTTCTCTGGGGGACCCAGTACTTC.

The rearrangement uses TRBV7-9 and TRBJ2-1; 9 bases fit TRBD1. V was clipped by 8 bases and J by 14 bases; unmatched bases: 10. CDR1 is SEHNR, CDR2 FQNEAQ, per germline (reference sequence). This CDR3 region has 12 residues. DNA of the CDR3: TGTGCCAGCCTACGGGGGACAGGGAGAGAGTTCTTC. This encodes CASLRGTGREFF. Filled out from reference TRBV7-9 and TRBJ2-1, the complete variable domain reads DTGVSQNPRHKITKRGQNVTFRCDPISEHNRLYWYRQTLGQGPEFLTYFQNEAQLEKSRLLSDRFSAERPKGSFSTLEIQRTEQGDSAMYLCASLRGTGREFFGPGTRLTVL.

This clonotype has a handful of counts. The chain has TRBV6-2 or TRBV6-3 and TRBJ2-2; no firm D call. Trimming pared 2 bases from V and 6 bases from J, leaving 16 bases between. Germline V lookup: CDR1 MNHEY, CDR2 SVGEGT. The CDR3 covers 16 residues. The CDR3 reads CASSYGIQFYSGELFF. The CDR3 region has the DNA TGTGCCAGCAGTTACGGCATCCAGTTTTATTCCGGGGAGCTGTTTTTT.

The V call is TRBV24-1, the J call TRBJ2-3; TRBD1 matches 9 bases. The germline gives CDR1 KGHDR, CDR2 SFDVKD. The ends lost 4 bases at V and 5 bases at J; junction bases unmatched: 9. CDR3 size: 16 residues. The CDR3 spells CATSESGTGILDTQYF. DNA for the CDR3: TGTGCCACCAGTGAGAGCGGGACAGGGATTTTAGATACGCAGTATTTT.

The V gene is TRBV20-1, the J gene TRBJ2-7; TRBD1 matches at 7 bases. The CDR3 has 13 amino acids. Germline V gene data show CDR1 as DFQATT and CDR2 as SNEGSKA (reference sequence). Losses at the gene ends were 6 bases for V and 6 bases for J; bases not matched to a gene: 11. The CDR3 loop is CSATDRAGGEQYF. CDR3 nucleotides: TGCAGTGCCACCGACAGGGCAGGAGGCGAGCAGTACTTC.

This clonotype was observed many times. V usage is TRBV20-1 and J usage is TRBJ1-4; D gene ambiguous. CDR1 and CDR2 from the germline V gene are DFQATT and SNEGSKA (reference sequence). The CDR3 contains 10 residues. In DNA, the CDR3 is TGCAGCGCTGGTAATGAAAAACTGTTTTTT. Translating it yields CSAGNEKLFF.

V gene TRBV20-1 combines with J gene TRBJ2-2; D tentatively reads TRBD1 or TRBD2 (6 bases each). V lost 0 bases to trimming and J lost 5 bases, with 13 bases between them. The CDR3 loop spans 15 amino acids. Germline loops: CDR1 DFQATT, CDR2 SNEGSKA (reference sequence). The chain's CDR3 is CSARDTGAGTGELFF. As DNA, the CDR3 is TGCAGTGCTAGAGACACGGGGGCGGGTACCGGGGAGCTGTTTTTT.

This clonotype has just a few counts. The genes are TRBV15 and TRBJ2-5; D remains ambiguous. This CDR3 has 15 residues. The V end lost 0 bases, the J end lost 4 bases, and 12 bases lay between the germline ends. Germline assignment: CDR1 LNHNV and CDR2 YYDKDF (reference sequence). CDR3 nucleotide sequence: TGTGCCACCAGCAGAGATTTGGCGGCTGGAGAGACCCAGTACTTC. Its protein product is CATSRDLAAGETQYF.